This TCR beta chain was profiled in a study of cytomegalovirus exposure and HLA in healthy donors. Looking at the study overall: The Caucasian-associated ancestry cluster contained around four fifths of the approximately 430 genotyped donors.

Trimming removed 4 bases from V and 0 bases from J; junction bases left unmatched: 4. The V gene's germline CDR1 is MNHEY and CDR2 SMNVEV (reference sequence). This CDR3 contains 15 residues. With 60 Vbeta and 13 Jbeta primers, the PCR was carried out. As handled by the study authors: In a later analysis, some 10 million of 75 million to 85 million unique beta chains occurred in at least two donors. Only in-frame clones appear in the TCRdb table, and some are missing; sequencing was by immunoSEQ multiplex PCR. V, J and clone size derive from that table, while D and trimming were established from the DNA sequence. The sample lists around 80,000 clones; approximately 60% were seen once.

This chain links TRBV27 with TRBJ1-2; 8 bases match TRBD1. The specimen was PBMCs. The source of this sequence is a male donor in good health and CMV-seropositive. CDR3 DNA sequence: TGTGCCAGCAGTTACTCGACAGGGGCTAACTATGGCTACACCTTC. Its translation: CASSYSTGANYGYTF.